The clone carrying this TCR beta chain has just a few counts. Preparation of the TCRbeta library used unique molecular identifiers. MiXCR, applied by TCRdb to the PCR reads, yields one record per CDR3 protein. The sample consists of about 370,000 distinct CDR3 sequences, roughly 22% of them appearing once. The CDR3 length is 12 residues. V dropped 6 bases and J dropped 0 bases, with 3 bases sitting between them. Per germline, CDR1 DFQATT and CDR2 SNEGSKA (reference sequence). The data are from a study of T-cell reconstitution after alpha-beta-depleted transplantation in children. The starting material was PBMCs from the stem cell graft donor, obtained from the stem cell graft. The chain carries TRBV20-1 and TRBJ2-6; D is unresolved. The receptor was derived from a human donor who donated a stem cell graft to a child with acute myeloid leukemia. The CDR3 coding sequence is TGCAGTGCCGTCTCTGGGGCCAACGTCCTGACTTTC. This gives the protein CSAVSGANVLTF.